This T cell receptor beta chain was sequenced during a study of cytomegalovirus exposure and HLA in healthy donors. Study-wide findings and caveats: Earlier analysis looked at TCR beta V segments, and most were productive about 90% or about 30% of the time. Most observed TCR sequences were rare, whereas some public TCRs were detected in many donors. Most likely, a cluster of highly shared sequence variants arose as a sequencing artifact.

Those who donated were healthy bone marrow donors. The CDR3 extends over 13 amino acids. V lost 5 bases, J lost 5 bases, and 3 bases stayed unmatched. CDR1 is LNHNV and CDR2 is YYDKDF in the germline V gene (reference sequence). Comments on this clone: Antigen: not known.

13 Jbeta primers and 60 Vbeta primers were used for the PCR. Measured with immunoSEQ multiplex PCR; TCRdb has only the in-frame clones, and not every one. The sample carries about 140,000 clones, 80% recorded once. Material: PBMCs. The chain couples TRBV15 to TRBJ2-7, with TRBD1 identical over 10 bases. The TCR comes from a female donor in good health and CMV-seronegative. The CDR3 sequence: CATSRDRGDEQYF. Here the CDR3 DNA reads TGTGCCACCAGCCGGGACAGGGGTGACGAGCAGTACTTC.